Following are 7 T cell receptor beta chains from one sample sequenced in a study of beta chain features in type 1 diabetes. The authors reverse transcribed all of the isolated RNA, so sequencing captured expressed TCRB transcripts. Measured with immunoSEQ multiplex PCR; TCRdb has only the in-frame clones, and not every one. The data contain around 450,000 clones, 10% to 12% of them seen just once; the ten biggest clones take up over 0.035%. Specimen: naive CD4+ T cells from blood. The receptors derive from a woman aged 18-29 years in good health.

The chain carries TRBV2 and TRBJ1-2, with D possibly TRBD1 on 6 matching bases. This CDR3 comprises 15 residues. Trimming removed 2 bases from V and 7 bases from J, with 17 bases in between. CDR1 and CDR2 from the germline V gene are SNHLY and FYNNEI. The CDR3 loop reads CASSERRDTVGGYTF. Written as DNA, the CDR3 is TGTGCCAGCAGTGAAAGGAGGGACACGGTCGGTGGCTACACCTTC.

This clone was picked up a small number of times. The V and J genes are TRBV5-1 and TRBJ2-3, with D possibly called TRBD1 or TRBD2 (6 bases each). CDR1 and CDR2 from the germline V gene are SGHRS and YFSETQ. This CDR3 spans 14 amino acids. Trimming stripped 4 bases from V and 4 bases from J, with 13 bases between. Written as DNA, the CDR3 is TGCGCCAGCAGCGTAGGGGGGCTGGCAGATACGCAGTATTTT. Translation gives CASSVGGLADTQYF. Using reference TRBV5-1 and TRBJ2-3 for the parts outside the CDR3, the full variable domain is KAGVTQTPRYLIKTRGQQVTLSCSPISGHRSVSWYQQTPGQGLQFLFEYFSETQRNKGNFPGRFSGRQFSNSRSEMNVSTLELGDSALYLCASSVGGLADTQYFGPGTRLTVL.

The table lists this clone with a few counts. CDR3 nucleotides: TGTGCCAGCAGTCAAACTAGCGGGGGAATGAATACGCAGTATTTT. Translation: CASSQTSGGMNTQYF. The chain links TRBV7-2 to TRBJ2-3, with 11 bases that match TRBD2. The V segment lost 6 bases and the J segment 7 bases; nucleotides outside the gene matches: 9. The CDR3 contains 15 residues. The germline V gene has CDR1 SGHTA and CDR2 FQGNSA.

The rearrangement uses TRBV10-3 and TRBJ2-7; TRBD1 is a possible D gene (5 bases). The CDR3 consists of 12 residues. CDR1 ENHRY and CDR2 SYGVKD come from the germline V gene. The V gene lost 5 bases and the J gene lost 3 bases, with 8 bases spanning the gap. CDR3 in DNA: TGTGCCATCAGTTATAGGGGCTACGAGCAGTACTTC. Protein: CAISYRGYEQYF.

This clone was picked up a small number of times. The chain couples TRBV28 to TRBJ2-7, with a possible D match to TRBD2 (7 bases). Per germline, CDR1 MDHEN and CDR2 SYDVKM. Trimming removed 7 bases at V and 7 bases at J, with 17 bases between. The CDR3 loop spans 13 amino acids. The CDR3 DNA sequence: TGTGCCAGCAACAGGGAGGGATCAGGGGAGCAGTACGTC. As protein: CASNREGSGEQYV.

This clone was seen more than once but under ten times. The rearrangement links TRBV25-1 to TRBJ2-1, with 15 bases lining up with TRBD2. V was clipped by 4 bases and J by 7 bases; unmatched bases: 5. CDR1 is MGHDK, CDR2 SYGVNS, per germline. This CDR3 comprises 16 residues. The CDR3 nucleotides read TGTGCCAGCAGTGCCCCCGGGACTAGCGGGAGGAATGAGCAGTTCTTC. Translation: CASSAPGTSGRNEQFF.

The gene calls are TRBV7-7 and TRBJ2-5; 7 nucleotides align to TRBD2. The CDR3 runs to 13 residues. CDR1 and CDR2 from the germline V gene are SSHAT and FNYEAQ (reference sequence). V was clipped by 5 bases and J by 5 bases; unmatched bases: 5. CDR3 coding DNA: TGTGCCAGCAGCCCACGGGGGGTTGAGACCCAGTACTTC. The encoded protein is CASSPRGVETQYF. The full variable domain, in which reference TRBV7-7 and TRBJ2-5 provide the parts outside the CDR3, is GAGVSQSPRYKVTKRGQDVTLRCDPISSHATLYWYQQALGQGPEFLTYFNYEAQPDKSGLPSDRFSAERPEGSISTLTIQRTEQRDSAMYRCASSPRGVETQYFGPGTRLLVL.